The 18 T cell receptor beta chains listed next were all sequenced from one sample in a study of T cells after yellow fever vaccination. From the 5' RACE reads, TCRdb called clonotypes with MiXCR, one entry per CDR3 protein. Seen here are approximately 600,000 distinct CDR3 sequences, 9% to 15% observed once, and the top ten hold 15%. The sequences come from PBMCs, collected on the day of the yellow fever booster vaccination. All receptors come from a young man who received the YFV17D yellow fever vaccine.

This clonotype showed up just a few times. The chain carries TRBV29-1 and TRBJ2-3; the D call may be TRBD1 or TRBD2 (5 bases each). The length of the CDR3 is 14 residues. V dropped 7 bases and J dropped 2 bases, with 16 bases sitting between them. Germline CDR1 and CDR2: SQVTM and ANQGSEA. Written as DNA, the CDR3 is TGCAGCGGAAAGGGACGGAGAGTCACAGATACGCAGTATTTT. Protein product: CSGKGRRVTDTQYF.

The chain uses TRBV20-1 and TRBJ2-3, with 8 bases that match TRBD1. The CDR3 covers 15 residues. The junction had 12 bases not matched to a gene; V was cut back by 6 bases and J by 4 bases. Germline CDR1 and CDR2: DFQATT and SNEGSKA (reference sequence). CDR3 DNA sequence: TGCAGTGCCACCCGGCCAGGGGGCGCCGCAGATACGCAGTATTTT. Translating it yields CSATRPGGAADTQYF.

This sequence joins TRBV3-1 and TRBJ2-7; D possibly matches TRBD1 or TRBD2 (6 bases each). The V gene lost 0 bases and the J gene lost 8 bases, with 17 bases spanning the gap. The CDR3 loop spans 15 amino acids. CDR1 LGHDT and CDR2 YNNKEL come from the germline V gene (reference sequence). Written as DNA, the CDR3 is TGTGCCAGCAGCCAAGAAGGGGGGTTCCTTTCAAAGCAGTACTTC. This sequence encodes CASSQEGGFLSKQYF.

In this sample, this clonotype turned up a few times. J is TRBJ1-3 and V is TRBV6-1; D unresolved. V shed 7 bases and J shed 0 bases, with 10 bases lying between them. CDR1 MNHNS and CDR2 SASEGT come from the germline V gene. The length of the CDR3 is 14 residues. This chain's CDR3 is CASIQQASGNTIYF. CDR3 DNA: TGTGCCAGCATCCAACAAGCCTCTGGAAACACCATATATTTT.

This clonotype was counted at least ten times. The chain joins TRBV28 to TRBJ2-7; a possible D gene is TRBD1 (6 bases). The CDR3 consists of 16 residues. Deletions cut 1 base from V and 5 bases from J, with 18 bases between. Germline CDR1 is MDHEN and CDR2 is SYDVKM. The CDR3 nucleotides read TGTGCCAGCAGTTTATTCGGGCAGGGGAGAGGAGACGAGCAGTACTTC. This codes for CASSLFGQGRGDEQYF.

This clonotype was counted between two and nine times. J is TRBJ2-5 and V is TRBV28, with D tentatively TRBD2 (7 bases). The germline gives CDR1 MDHEN, CDR2 SYDVKM. The CDR3 is made up of 15 amino acids. With 4 bases removed from V and 2 bases from J, the gap between germline ends came to 14 bases. CDR3 sequence: CASSSGGLGQETQYF. The DNA for the CDR3 is TGTGCCAGCAGTTCGGGGGGCTTAGGGCAAGAGACCCAGTACTTC.

This clonotype has a handful of counts. The chain couples TRBV2 to TRBJ2-7; 7 bases are a match to TRBD1. This CDR3 is built from 14 residues. Germline V gene sequence: CDR1 SNHLY, CDR2 FYNNEI. V shed 10 bases and J 0 bases; nucleotides not matched to a gene: 9. The CDR3 reads CATATGQSSYEQYF. The CDR3 nucleotides are TGTGCCACCGCGACAGGGCAGAGCTCCTACGAGCAGTACTTC.

This chain connects TRBV14 to TRBJ2-7, with D uncertain. From germline, CDR1 is SGHDN and CDR2 FVKESK. The length of the CDR3 is 15 residues. Between the trimmed V and J ends, which lost 1 base and 4 bases, there was a span of 14 bases. CDR3 sequence: CASSQGVGKWYEQYF. The DNA for the CDR3 is TGTGCCAGCAGCCAAGGGGTGGGTAAGTGGTACGAGCAGTACTTC.

This clonotype has more than one count but fewer than ten. This chain uses TRBV12-3 or TRBV12-4 with TRBJ2-5, with a tentative D call TRBD2 (5 bases). V lost 5 bases, J lost 5 bases, and 9 bases lay in between. The CDR3 runs 12 residues. In DNA form, the CDR3 reads TGTGCCAGCAGTACTAGTCCGGAGACCCAGTACTTC. It codes for CASSTSPETQYF.

This clonotype was observed a handful of times. The V call is TRBV4-3, the J call TRBJ2-1, with 11 bases fitting TRBD1. CDR3 length: 17 residues. With 0 bases clipped from V and 11 bases from J, the junction kept 12 bases outside the gene matches. The V gene's germline CDR1 is LGHNA and CDR2 YSLEER. The CDR3 DNA is TGCGCCAGCAGCCAAGATCCGGGACAGGGGGTAGGGTGGAAGCAGTTCTTC. It yields the protein CASSQDPGQGVGWKQFF.

About this clonotype itself: A read error may produce the germline difference seen at one junction end. The V call is TRBV20-1, the J call TRBJ2-3; 7 nucleotides align to TRBD2. The CDR3 is 14 residues long. CDR1 DFQATT and CDR2 SNEGSKA come from the germline V gene (reference sequence). The CDR3 loop reads CCARFAGADRAQYF. CDR3 DNA sequence: TGCTGTGCTAGGTTCGCGGGAGCCGACCGGGCGCAGTATTTT.

The chain carries TRBV3-1 and TRBJ2-7, with 7 nucleotides matching TRBD1. This CDR3 has 15 amino acids. The V and J ends lost 4 bases and 1 base, in that order; junction bases with no gene match: 7. CDR1 is LGHDT and CDR2 is YNNKEL in the germline V gene (reference sequence). CDR3 bases: TGTGCCAGCAGCCCCGCTTCAGGGGGATCCTACGAGCAGTACTTC. It translates to CASSPASGGSYEQYF.

This clonotype was seen a handful of times. The J gene is TRBJ2-6, the V gene TRBV20-1, with TRBD1 matching 7 bases. The CDR3 contains 15 residues. Germline values: CDR1 DFQATT, CDR2 SNEGSKA (reference sequence). The V segment lost 6 bases and the J segment 3 bases; nucleotides outside the gene matches: 8. DNA of the CDR3: TGCAGTGCCAGAACTAGGGGGCGTGGGGCCAACGTCCTGACTTTC. Protein sequence: CSARTRGRGANVLTF.

The chain couples TRBV7-2 to TRBJ2-7; D is possibly TRBD1 (6 bases). Looked up from germline, CDR1 is SGHTA and CDR2 is FQGNSA. V was clipped by 1 base and J by 3 bases, with 10 bases between them. This CDR3 contains 14 residues. The CDR3 nucleotides read TGTGCCAGCAGCTTAGACAGGGATGACTACGAGCAGTACTTC. Its translation: CASSLDRDDYEQYF. Combining the CDR3 with reference TRBV7-2 and TRBJ2-7 gives the whole variable domain GAGVSQSPSNKVTEKGKDVELRCDPISGHTALYWYRQSLGQGLEFLIYFQGNSAPDKSGLPSDRFSAERTGGSVSTLTIQRTQQEDSAVYLCASSLDRDDYEQYFGPGTRLTVT.

The genes are TRBV3-1 and TRBJ2-7, with D perhaps matching TRBD1 or TRBD2 (5 bases each). This CDR3 is 16 amino acids long. The V and J ends lost 3 bases and 0 bases respectively, with 15 bases between them. Germline loops: CDR1 LGHDT, CDR2 YNNKEL (reference sequence). In DNA form, the CDR3 reads TGTGCCAGCAGCCATTGGGTCGGGGCCTCCTCCTACGAGCAGTACTTC. Its protein product is CASSHWVGASSYEQYF.

The rearrangement links TRBV4-3 to TRBJ1-3; weak D call: TRBD1 (5 bases). This CDR3 region has 17 residues. The V end was cut by 1 base, the J end by 0 bases, with 13 bases between. CDR1 is LGHNA, CDR2 YSLEER, per germline. CDR3 sequence: CASSQAWGVISGNTIYF. For the CDR3, the DNA is TGCGCCAGCAGCCAAGCTTGGGGGGTTATCTCTGGAAACACCATATATTTT.

This clonotype was counted only a few times. The chain joins TRBV18 to TRBJ2-5; TRBD1 or TRBD2 may be the D gene (5 bases each). The CDR3 totals 19 residues. V shed 0 bases and J shed 2 bases, with 22 bases lying between them. Per germline, CDR1 KGHSH and CDR2 LQKENI. CDR3 loop: CASSPPGRGSGMNQETQYF. In nucleotides, the CDR3 is TGTGCCAGCTCACCACCCGGTCGAGGGTCAGGGATGAATCAAGAGACCCAGTACTTC.

The gene calls are TRBV19 and TRBJ1-1; TRBD1 matches 7 bases. Germline V gene data show CDR1 as LNHDA and CDR2 as SQIVND (reference sequence). This CDR3 has 15 amino acids. J was trimmed by 1 base and V by 9 bases; bases with no gene match: 11. DNA of the CDR3: TGTGCCAGCCTTAAATCAAGGGGGCCGAACACTGAAGCTTTCTTT. It yields the protein CASLKSRGPNTEAFF.